The TCR beta chain described here comes from a study of T cell repertoires in cytomegalovirus infection. Concerning this clonotype: Its specificity is not known.

V lost 3 bases, J lost 7 bases, and 6 bases lay in between. The CDR3 sequence is 12 residues long. Per the germline V gene, CDR1 is ENHRY and CDR2 is SYGVKD. TCRdb redid the calling of the reads with MiXCR, one entry per CDR3 protein. Among hundreds of thousands of distinct CDR3 sequences listed, 30% to 35% were seen once. The chain recombines TRBV10-3 with TRBJ2-2; D is undetermined. The clonotype comes from a human donor in good health (CMV status not recorded). Some clones in this sample may be carry-over from other donors' samples. The material was cultured PBMCs, obtained from culture after CMV antigen stimulation. This CDR3 reads CAISEQLGELFF. CDR3 sequence (DNA): TGTGCCATCAGTGAACAACTCGGGGAGCTGTTTTTT.